The 4 T cell receptor beta chains given below trace back to one sample, sequenced in a study of blood T cell repertoires in COVID-19. Sequencing used immunoSEQ multiplex PCR; TCRdb keeps in-frame clones, though not all of them. The data hold hundreds of thousands of clones, with 80% to 90% observed a single time. Sequenced input: PBMCs or T cells enriched from blood (not recorded which). These receptors were taken from a man between 25 and 39 years old who had recovered from COVID-19.

This rearrangement joins TRBV3-1 (or the pseudogene TRBV3-2) to TRBJ1-1; 7 bases match TRBD1. The CDR3 length is 12 residues. Trimming took 6 bases from V and 14 from J; bases not matched to a gene: 12. Germline lookup yields CDR1 LGHDT and CDR2 YNNKEL (reference sequence). CDR3 residues: CASRDSTGRGFF. CDR3 nucleotides: TGTGCCAGCAGGGACTCGACAGGGAGAGGGTTCTTT.

The chain is built from TRBV7-9 and TRBJ1-1; 7 bases align to TRBD1. Losses at the gene ends were 4 bases for V and 3 bases for J; bases not matched to a gene: 11. The CDR3 runs to 16 residues. Germline CDR1 is SEHNR and CDR2 is FQNEAQ (reference sequence). The CDR3 region is CASSSTVPGGDTEAFF. In nucleotides, the CDR3 is TGTGCCAGCAGCTCAACAGTCCCAGGGGGAGACACTGAAGCTTTCTTT.

The J gene is TRBJ2-7, the V gene TRBV15, with 11 bases aligning to TRBD2. V lost 4 bases, J lost 0 bases, and 14 bases stayed unmatched. The CDR3 length is 19 residues. The germline V gene encodes CDR1 LNHNV and CDR2 YYDKDF (reference sequence). The CDR3 is CATSKLSGGAGLISYEQYF. The CDR3 nucleotides read TGTGCCACCAGCAAACTTAGCGGGGGGGCCGGGTTGATCTCCTACGAGCAGTACTTC.

The V call is TRBV18, the J call TRBJ1-2; 7 bases fit TRBD1. With 3 bases clipped from V and 4 bases from J, the junction kept 8 bases outside the gene matches. Germline V gene data show CDR1 as KGHSH and CDR2 as LQKENI. The CDR3 is 15 residues long. The CDR3 bases are TGTGCCAGCTCACCTACACAGGGGACAATCTATGGCTACACCTTC. It encodes CASSPTQGTIYGYTF.